A selection of T cell receptor beta chains follows, all from one sample in a study of blood T cells in healthy people across ages. TCRdb independently ran MiXCR on the 5' RACE reads; one entry per CDR3 protein. The table includes 700,000 to 950,000 distinct CDR3 sequences, about three fifths detected once. Sequencing was done on a sample of blood. All receptors derive from a man aged 25-40 years in good health. Both conserved end residues are part of each CDR3. For some rows the clone size is stated as once, few or many, or as a class when expanded; others skip it.

TRBV7-2 NA CASSQTAMNTEAFF
TRBV9 NA CASSVGGTLNIQYF
TRBV20-1 NA CSARGTGVYNEQFF
TRBV4-3 NA CASSQESGRPYNEQFF
TRBV28 NA CASRSGTGGFGTEAFF
TRBV20-1 NA CSANEGVYEQYF
TRBV6-2/TRBV6-3 NA CASSYFEETQYF
TRBV4-2 NA CASSLTGGENNEQFF
TRBV29-1 NA CSVEEPGQGKQYF
TRBV29-1 NA CSVEDLAGGPGYNEQYF
TRBV10-3 NA CAISEVELSDEQFF
TRBV3-1 few CASSGLAFGDYEQYF
TRBV12-3/TRBV12-4 many CASSRDGIYEQYF
TRBV12-3/TRBV12-4 few CASRKGLDQETQYF
TRBV7-2 NA CASSEDRASYNSPLHF
TRBV20-1 NA CSATPSAVGIYEQYF
TRBV30 NA CAWSVGRGGYGYTF
TRBV6-5 NA CASSYRDRDHEQYF
TRBV7-2 NA CASSLMSTDSYEQYF
TRBV6-5 NA CASSSTGPNYGYTF
TRBV6-5 NA CASSYSTGTSGGYEQFF
TRBV4-3 NA CASSPLSSGRVNEQFF
TRBV9 NA CASSAPKTGLDYEQYF
TRBV6-6 NA CASSYRANEQFF
TRBV7-9 NA CASSRGTSGGQETQYF
TRBV12-3/TRBV12-4 NA CASRGTDGYTF
TRBV7-2 many CASSWVVAGGDEQFF
TRBV12-3/TRBV12-4 NA CASSYTASTDTQYF
TRBV5-1 NA CASRPFGTDGYTF
TRBV6-5 once CASSWGGEKLFF
TRBV15 NA CATSREAASYGYTF
TRBV30 NA CAYRLAGNEQFF
TRBV29-1 many CSVGTSGSYEQYF
TRBV28 NA CASSYDSRSTDTQYF
TRBV6-2/TRBV6-3 NA CASRLTGLAGIYEQYF
TRBV5-1 few CASSLSGTSGYHEQYF
TRBV20-1 NA CSALQGITDTQYF
TRBV6-1 NA CASAPVLDNEKLFF
TRBV20-1 NA CSAILTGDEQYF
TRBV28 NA CATQKPETQYF
TRBV7-9 few CASSPDRQPYEQYF
TRBV20-1 NA CSARDSPGMNTEAFF
TRBV7-2 NA CASSPPGLAGVNEQFF
TRBV5-5 NA CASSLYWGGAYGYTF
TRBV20-1 few CSARGDTTYEQYF